Below are 26 T cell receptor beta chains sequenced from a single sample in a study of cytomegalovirus exposure and HLA in healthy donors. The PCR contained 60 Vbeta and 13 Jbeta primers. The data were produced by immunoSEQ multiplex PCR, yet TCRdb's version contains in-frame clones alone and is incomplete. The table shows around 160,000 clones, with nearly 80% occurring only once. Sequenced input: PBMCs. These receptors all stem from a man aged 40-55 years in good health and CMV-seropositive.

The rearrangement uses TRBV11-2 and TRBJ1-5; TRBD1 might be the D (6 bases). CDR3 length: 16 amino acids. CDR1 SGHAT and CDR2 FQNNGV come from the germline V gene. Trimming stripped 3 bases from V and 3 bases from J, with 15 bases between. Written as DNA, the CDR3 is TGTGCCAGCAGCTTCGGGAGCGGGGGGCTCAATCAGCCCCAGCATTTT. As protein: CASSFGSGGLNQPQHF.

The chain combines TRBV5-4 with TRBJ2-2; TRBD2 agrees at 9 bases. The V segment lost 0 bases and the J segment 4 bases; nucleotides outside the gene matches: 4. This CDR3 is 16 amino acids long. Germline loops: CDR1 SGHNT, CDR2 YYREEE (reference sequence). The CDR3 reads CASSLGLADGTGELFF. The CDR3, as DNA: TGTGCCAGCAGCTTGGGACTAGCGGACGGCACCGGGGAGCTGTTTTTT.

This clone has a handful of counts. The V and J genes are TRBV10-3 and TRBJ1-2, with no clear D. The V gene's germline CDR1 is ENHRY and CDR2 SYGVKD. The CDR3 has 15 residues. V lost 4 bases, J lost 4 bases, and 16 bases lay in between. This chain's CDR3 is CAISGNSGSAYGYTF. In nucleotides, the CDR3 is TGTGCCATCAGTGGGAACAGTGGTAGTGCCTATGGCTACACCTTC.

There are a few counts of this clone. The chain employs TRBV19 and TRBJ1-5; TRBD1 aligns across 7 bases. V was pared by 5 bases and J by 1 base, with 5 bases of the junction left unmatched. The CDR3 runs 15 residues. Germline values: CDR1 LNHDA, CDR2 SQIVND (reference sequence). The CDR3 nucleotides are TGTGCCAGTAGTGACGGGACAGCAAGCAATCAGCCCCAGCATTTT. This translates into CASSDGTASNQPQHF.

V and J are TRBV2 and TRBJ2-2; D remains ambiguous. The CDR3 loop spans 13 amino acids. CDR1 SNHLY and CDR2 FYNNEI come from the germline V gene. V lost 9 bases, J lost 6 bases, and 14 bases lay in between. CDR3 coding DNA: TGTGCCAGTAAAACTGGTATAGCCGGGGAGCTGTTTTTT. Translation: CASKTGIAGELFF. The variable domain in full, with the rest retrieved from reference TRBV2 and TRBJ2-2, is EPEVTQTPSHQVTQMGQEVILRCVPISNHLYFYWYRQILGQKVEFLVSFYNNEISEKSEIFDDQFSVERPDGSNFTLKIRSTKLEDSAMYFCASKTGIAGELFFGEGSRLTVL.

The chain joins TRBV5-4 to TRBJ2-7, with 8 nucleotides matching TRBD1. With 5 bases clipped from V and 7 bases from J, the junction kept 11 bases outside the gene matches. Germline CDR1 and CDR2: SGHNT and YYREEE (reference sequence). The CDR3 totals 14 residues. The CDR3 loop is CASRRDRPSSEQYF. CDR3 sequence (DNA): TGTGCCAGCAGAAGGGACAGGCCCTCGAGTGAGCAGTACTTC. Complete variable domain (other parts from reference TRBV5-4 and TRBJ2-7): ETGVTQSPTHLIKTRGQQVTLRCSSQSGHNTVSWYQQALGQGPQFIFQYYREEENGRGNFPPRFSGLQFPNYSSELNVNALELDDSALYLCASRRDRPSSEQYFGPGTRLTVT.

V and J are TRBV7-9 and TRBJ2-3, with D possibly matching TRBD1 (6 bases). Germline V lookup: CDR1 SEHNR, CDR2 FQNEAQ (reference sequence). CDR3 length equals 15 residues. The CDR3: CSCWWGLGDTDTQYF. The CDR3 nucleotides read TGTTCCTGCTGGTGGGGGCTCGGCGACACAGATACGCAGTATTTT.

As DNA, the CDR3 is TGTGCCAGCAGCTTAGCGGGATATTCCTACGAGCAGTACTTC. The encoded protein is CASSLAGYSYEQYF. V gene TRBV11-2 combines with J gene TRBJ2-7; D might be TRBD2 (5 bases). V lost 1 base and J 1 base, leaving 8 bases between the germline ends. This CDR3 region has 14 residues. From germline, CDR1 is SGHAT and CDR2 FQNNGV.

The genes are TRBV6-5 and TRBJ1-3, with 7 bases matching TRBD1. The CDR3 covers 14 residues. Germline V lookup: CDR1 MNHEY, CDR2 SVGAGI. The ends lost 2 bases at V and 4 bases at J; junction bases unmatched: 2. Here the CDR3 reads CASSYRGPGNTIYF. The CDR3 region has the DNA TGTGCCAGCAGTTACAGGGGGCCAGGAAACACCATATATTTT.

This chain uses TRBV6-5 with TRBJ1-2; D uncertain. The CDR3 covers 16 residues. V was shortened by 0 bases and J by 2 bases, with 13 bases between the two germline ends. Per the germline V gene, CDR1 is MNHEY and CDR2 is SVGAGI. The CDR3 protein is CASSYSFSSLNYGYTF. CDR3 in DNA: TGTGCCAGCAGTTACTCGTTTAGCAGCCTCAACTATGGCTACACCTTC.

The chain links TRBV28 to TRBJ2-3; 12 bases are a match to TRBD2. Germline lookup yields CDR1 MDHEN and CDR2 SYDVKM. With 8 bases clipped from V and 4 bases from J, the junction kept 7 bases outside the gene matches. The CDR3 extends over 15 amino acids. For the CDR3, the DNA is TGTGCCAGCCCCCCGACTAGCGGGAGTCCAGATACGCAGTATTTT. Protein: CASPPTSGSPDTQYF.

The chain combines TRBV2 with TRBJ2-7, with 11 bases fitting TRBD2. The trim removed 4 bases at V and 2 bases at J, leaving 4 bases unmatched. Germline V gives CDR1 SNHLY, CDR2 FYNNEI. The CDR3 loop spans 15 amino acids. This chain's CDR3 is CASSVLAGGTYEQYF. DNA of the CDR3: TGTGCCAGCAGTGTCTTAGCGGGAGGGACCTACGAGCAGTACTTC.

This chain links TRBV18 with TRBJ2-3; no definite D call. The CDR3 runs to 14 residues. V lost 2 bases to trimming and J lost 1 base, with 7 bases between them. The germline V gene encodes CDR1 KGHSH and CDR2 LQKENI. The CDR3 protein is CASSPGRGTDTQYF. CDR3 sequence (DNA): TGTGCCAGCTCACCAGGCCGGGGCACAGATACGCAGTATTTT.

The chain is built from TRBV5-1 and TRBJ2-5; a weak D match, TRBD2 (6 bases). CDR3 length: 14 residues. The germline V gene encodes CDR1 SGHRS and CDR2 YFSETQ. The V end lost 2 bases, the J end lost 3 bases, and 11 bases lay between the germline ends. The CDR3 nucleotides are TGCGCCAGCAGCTTCGGGACTTTTAAAGAGACCCAGTACTTC. This sequence encodes CASSFGTFKETQYF.

The gene calls are TRBV5-1 and TRBJ1-2; D perhaps matches TRBD1 (5 bases). Per germline, CDR1 SGHRS and CDR2 YFSETQ. This CDR3 has 16 residues. V lost 0 bases and J 0 bases, leaving 12 bases between the germline ends. The CDR3, as DNA: TGCGCCAGCAGCTTGGAACGGCGACAGTCTAACTATGGCTACACCTTC. It translates to CASSLERRQSNYGYTF.

The chain joins TRBV5-1 to TRBJ1-1; 8 bases fit TRBD1. This CDR3 has 14 residues. CDR1 and CDR2 from the germline V gene are SGHRS and YFSETQ. The ends lost 1 base at V and 4 bases at J; junction bases unmatched: 3. CDR3 sequence reads: CASSLSTGGTEAFF. In nucleotides, the CDR3 is TGCGCCAGCAGCTTGTCCACAGGGGGCACTGAAGCTTTCTTT.

This clone was detected only a few times. V is TRBV7-9 and J is TRBJ1-4, with 10 bases identical to TRBD1. Germline CDR1 reads SEHNR; CDR2 reads FQNEAQ (reference sequence). CDR3 size: 15 residues. With V trimmed by 5 bases and J by 5 bases, 5 bases remained unmatched. CDR3 coding DNA: TGTGCCAGCAGCCTACCGGGACAGGGGAATGAAAAACTGTTTTTT. Encoded protein: CASSLPGQGNEKLFF.

The chain's CDR3 is CASSYSTGSGNTIYF. For the CDR3, the DNA is TGTGCCAGCAGTTACTCTACAGGGTCTGGAAACACCATATATTTT. The chain uses TRBV6-5 and TRBJ1-3; D might be TRBD1 (6 bases). Germline V gives CDR1 MNHEY, CDR2 SVGAGI. This CDR3 spans 15 amino acids. V gave up 0 bases and J gave up 1 base, with 7 bases separating them.

This clone showed up just a few times. V and J are TRBV9 and TRBJ2-1; 11 nucleotides align to TRBD2. CDR1 and CDR2 (germline): SGDLS, YYNGEE. Trimming at V came to 0 bases and at J to 9 bases, leaving 2 bases not matched to a gene. There are 14 residues in the CDR3. CDR3 region: CASSVELAGVEQFF. DNA of the CDR3: TGTGCCAGCAGCGTAGAACTAGCGGGAGTTGAGCAGTTCTTC.

CDR3 amino acids: CASSLAPGEGAEAFF. CDR3 coding DNA: TGTGCCAGCAGCTTAGCCCCAGGGGAGGGGGCTGAAGCTTTCTTT. The chain uses TRBV11-1 and TRBJ1-1, with D perhaps matching TRBD1 (6 bases). In germline, CDR1 is SGHAT, CDR2 FQDESV (reference sequence). V gave up 0 bases and J gave up 6 bases, with 14 bases separating them. The CDR3 runs to 15 residues.

The chain couples TRBV28 to TRBJ1-4; 10 positions agree with TRBD1. CDR3 length equals 14 residues. V lost 7 bases and J lost 8; bases outside the gene matches: 7. Germline-derived CDR1 and CDR2 are MDHEN and SYDVKM. This CDR3 is CASTGTGEGEKLFF. The CDR3 DNA reads as TGTGCCAGCACTGGGACAGGGGAGGGGGAAAAACTGTTTTTT.

This sequence joins TRBV11-1 and TRBJ2-7; 10 bases line up with TRBD2. This CDR3 spans 14 amino acids. Germline V lookup: CDR1 SGHAT, CDR2 FQDESV (reference sequence). V lost 5 bases to trimming and J lost 4 bases; unmatched junction nucleotides: 5. The CDR3: CASSPSTSGYEQYF. In nucleotides, the CDR3 is TGTGCCAGCAGCCCATCGACTAGCGGGTACGAGCAGTACTTC.

The chain carries TRBV5-1 and TRBJ1-1; TRBD1 agrees at 9 bases. The CDR3 has 16 amino acids. The V gene's germline CDR1 is SGHRS and CDR2 YFSETQ. Trimming at V came to 4 bases and at J to 4 bases, leaving 11 bases not matched to a gene. The CDR3 DNA follows: TGCGCCAGCAGCCTACGGGACAGGGTTTCGGGCACTGAAGCTTTCTTT. Protein: CASSLRDRVSGTEAFF. Full variable domain (outside the CDR3, taken from reference TRBV5-1 and TRBJ1-1): KAGVTQTPRYLIKTRGQQVTLSCSPISGHRSVSWYQQTPGQGLQFLFEYFSETQRNKGNFPGRFSGRQFSNSRSEMNVSTLELGDSALYLCASSLRDRVSGTEAFFGQGTRLTVV.

This chain connects TRBV18 to TRBJ2-7, with TRBD2 matching 10 bases. CDR1 is KGHSH and CDR2 is LQKENI in the germline V gene. Germline trimming cut 11 bases from V and 1 base from J; bases unmatched to any gene: 5. The length of the CDR3 is 13 residues. Here the CDR3 DNA reads TGTGCCGCTCGGACTAGCGGTTCCTACGAGCAGTACTTC. Translated: CAARTSGSYEQYF.

This clone showed up just once. The chain is built from TRBV21-1 and TRBJ2-3; whether TRBD1, the table's D call, matches the DNA was not checked. TRBV21-1 represents a pseudogene. This CDR3 has 13 residues. The CDR3 sequence: CASSSPGEHTQYF. CDR3 sequence (DNA): TGTGCCAGCAGCTCACCAGGGGAACATACGCAGTATTTT.

This sequence joins TRBV6-6 and TRBJ1-3; TRBD1 is a possible D gene (5 bases). V lost 6 bases to trimming and J lost 4 bases, with 13 bases between them. The CDR3 is 14 residues long. Per the germline V gene, CDR1 is MNHNY and CDR2 is SVGAGI (reference sequence). CDR3 nucleotide sequence: TGTGCCAGCAGGAAAGGGGAAACCGGAAACACCATATATTTT. This sequence encodes CASRKGETGNTIYF.